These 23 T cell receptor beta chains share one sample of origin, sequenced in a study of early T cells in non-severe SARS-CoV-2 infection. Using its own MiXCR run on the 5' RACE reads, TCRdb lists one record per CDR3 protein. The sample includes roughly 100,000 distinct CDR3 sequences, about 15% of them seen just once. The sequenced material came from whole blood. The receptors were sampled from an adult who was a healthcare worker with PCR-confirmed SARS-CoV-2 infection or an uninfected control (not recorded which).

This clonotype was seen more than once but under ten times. The CDR3 sequence: CAIITGLTNEKLFF. CDR3 nucleotides: TGTGCCATCATCACGGGATTAACTAATGAAAAACTGTTTTTT. The gene calls are TRBV10-3 and TRBJ1-4; D not certain. This CDR3 comprises 14 residues. Trimming stripped 7 bases from V and 1 base from J, with 10 bases between. Germline V gene data show CDR1 as ENHRY and CDR2 as SYGVKD.

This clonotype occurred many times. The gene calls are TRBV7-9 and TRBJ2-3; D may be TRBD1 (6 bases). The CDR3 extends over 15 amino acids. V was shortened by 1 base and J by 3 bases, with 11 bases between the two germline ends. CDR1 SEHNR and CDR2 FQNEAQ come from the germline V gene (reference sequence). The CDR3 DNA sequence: TGTGCCAGCAGCTTAGTCTCCAGGGGAACAGATACGCAGTATTTT. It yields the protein CASSLVSRGTDTQYF.

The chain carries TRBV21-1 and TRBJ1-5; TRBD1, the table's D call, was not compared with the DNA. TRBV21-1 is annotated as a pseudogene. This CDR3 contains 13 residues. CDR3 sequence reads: CGRGISSNQPQHF. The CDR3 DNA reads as TGTGGAAGGGGAATTAGTAGCAATCAGCCCCAGCATTTT.

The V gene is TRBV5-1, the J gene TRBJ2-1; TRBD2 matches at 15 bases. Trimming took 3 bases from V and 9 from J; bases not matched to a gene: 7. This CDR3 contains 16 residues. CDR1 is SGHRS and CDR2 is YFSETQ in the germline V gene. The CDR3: CASSWTSGGAVGEQFF. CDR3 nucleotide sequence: TGCGCCAGCAGCTGGACTAGCGGGGGGGCCGTAGGTGAGCAGTTCTTC.

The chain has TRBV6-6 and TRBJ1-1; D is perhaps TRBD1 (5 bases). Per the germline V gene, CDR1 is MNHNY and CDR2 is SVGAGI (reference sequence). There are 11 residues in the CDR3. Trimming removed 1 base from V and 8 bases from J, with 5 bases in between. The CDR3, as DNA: TGTGCCAGCAGTTACTGGGGGGAAGCTTTCTTT. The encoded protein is CASSYWGEAFF.

CDR3 loop: CASSYNYNEQFF. The DNA of the CDR3 is TGTGCCAGCAGTTACAATTACAATGAGCAGTTCTTC. V and J are TRBV6-2 or TRBV6-3 and TRBJ2-1; D ambiguous. This CDR3 spans 12 amino acids. The V end lost 2 bases, the J end lost 4 bases, and 3 bases lay between the germline ends. CDR1 is MNHEY, CDR2 SVGEGT, per germline.

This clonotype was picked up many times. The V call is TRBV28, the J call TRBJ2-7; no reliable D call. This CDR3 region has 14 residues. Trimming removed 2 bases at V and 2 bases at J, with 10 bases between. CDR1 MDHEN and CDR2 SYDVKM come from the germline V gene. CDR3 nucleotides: TGTGCCAGCAGTTTAGGGCAAATCCCCTACGAGCAGTACTTC. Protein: CASSLGQIPYEQYF.

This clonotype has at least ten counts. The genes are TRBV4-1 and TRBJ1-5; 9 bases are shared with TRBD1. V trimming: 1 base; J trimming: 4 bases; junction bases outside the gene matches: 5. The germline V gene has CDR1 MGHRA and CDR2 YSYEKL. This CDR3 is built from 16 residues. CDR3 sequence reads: CASSQVGTGKNQPQHF. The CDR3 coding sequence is TGCGCCAGCAGCCAAGTGGGGACAGGGAAAAATCAGCCCCAGCATTTT.

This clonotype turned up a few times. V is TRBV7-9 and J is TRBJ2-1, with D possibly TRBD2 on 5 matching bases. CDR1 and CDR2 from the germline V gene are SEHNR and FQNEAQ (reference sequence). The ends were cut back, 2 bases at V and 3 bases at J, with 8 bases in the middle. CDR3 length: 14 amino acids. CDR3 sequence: CASSLYTSYNEQFF. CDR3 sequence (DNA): TGTGCCAGCAGCTTATATACTAGCTACAATGAGCAGTTCTTC.

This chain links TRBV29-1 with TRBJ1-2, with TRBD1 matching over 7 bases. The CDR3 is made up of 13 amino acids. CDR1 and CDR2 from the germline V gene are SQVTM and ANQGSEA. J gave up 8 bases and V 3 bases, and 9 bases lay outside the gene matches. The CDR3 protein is CSVDSSGGDGYTF. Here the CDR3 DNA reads TGCAGCGTTGATAGTTCAGGGGGAGACGGCTACACCTTC.

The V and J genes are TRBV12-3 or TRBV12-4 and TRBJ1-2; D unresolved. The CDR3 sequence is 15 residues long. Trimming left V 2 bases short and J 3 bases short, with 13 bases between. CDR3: CASSLRSGRDYGYTF. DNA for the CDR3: TGTGCCAGCAGTTTACGTTCGGGTAGGGACTATGGCTACACCTTC.

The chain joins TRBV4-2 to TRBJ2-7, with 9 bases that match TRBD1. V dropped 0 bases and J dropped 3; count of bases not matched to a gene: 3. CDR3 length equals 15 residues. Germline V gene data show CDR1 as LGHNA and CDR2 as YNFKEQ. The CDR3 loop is CASSQDSGQGYEQYF. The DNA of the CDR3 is TGTGCCAGCAGCCAAGATTCGGGACAGGGCTACGAGCAGTACTTC.

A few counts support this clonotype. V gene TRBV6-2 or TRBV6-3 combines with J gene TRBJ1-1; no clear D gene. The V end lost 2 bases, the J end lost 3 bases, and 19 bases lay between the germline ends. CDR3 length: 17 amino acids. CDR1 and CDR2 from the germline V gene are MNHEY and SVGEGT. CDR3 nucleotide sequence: TGTGCCAGCAGTTACACATCACTTATTTCGGCCGACACTGAAGCTTTCTTT. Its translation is CASSYTSLISADTEAFF.

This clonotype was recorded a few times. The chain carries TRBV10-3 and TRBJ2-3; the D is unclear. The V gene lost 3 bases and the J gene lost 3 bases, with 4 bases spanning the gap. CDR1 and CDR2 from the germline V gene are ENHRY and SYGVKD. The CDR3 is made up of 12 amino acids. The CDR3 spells CAISEWTDTQYF. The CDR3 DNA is TGTGCCATCAGTGAATGGACAGATACGCAGTATTTT.

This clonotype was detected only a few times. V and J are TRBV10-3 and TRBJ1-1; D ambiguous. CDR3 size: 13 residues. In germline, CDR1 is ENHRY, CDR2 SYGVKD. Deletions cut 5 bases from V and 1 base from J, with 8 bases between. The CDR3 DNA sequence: TGTGCCATCAGTCCAGTGCAGAACACTGAAGCTTTCTTT. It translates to CAISPVQNTEAFF.

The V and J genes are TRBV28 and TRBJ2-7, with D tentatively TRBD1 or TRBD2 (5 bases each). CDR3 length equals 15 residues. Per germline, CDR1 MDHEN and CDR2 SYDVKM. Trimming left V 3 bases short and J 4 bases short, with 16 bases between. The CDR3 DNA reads TGTGCCAGCAGTTTCCTGAGGGACGTACAATACGAGCAGTACTTC. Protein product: CASSFLRDVQYEQYF.

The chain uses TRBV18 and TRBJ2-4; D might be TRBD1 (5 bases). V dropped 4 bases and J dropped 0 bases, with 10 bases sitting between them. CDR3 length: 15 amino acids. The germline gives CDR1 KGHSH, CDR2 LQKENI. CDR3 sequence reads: CASSLDSLAKNIQYF. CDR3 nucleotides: TGTGCCAGCTCACTTGACAGCCTAGCCAAAAACATTCAGTACTTC.

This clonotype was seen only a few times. For the CDR3, the DNA is TGTGCCAGCAGTTTGACCGGGACTAGCGGGTACAATGAGCAGTTCTTC. Its translation: CASSLTGTSGYNEQFF. This chain uses TRBV12-3 or TRBV12-4 with TRBJ2-1; 12 bases are shared with TRBD2. Losses at the gene ends were 3 bases for V and 4 bases for J; bases not matched to a gene: 4. CDR3 length equals 16 residues.

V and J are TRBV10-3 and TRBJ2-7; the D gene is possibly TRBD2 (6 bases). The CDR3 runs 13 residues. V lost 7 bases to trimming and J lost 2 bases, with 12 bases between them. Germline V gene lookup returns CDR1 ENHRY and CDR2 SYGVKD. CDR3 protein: CAINGGAPYEQYF. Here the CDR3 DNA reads TGTGCCATCAATGGAGGGGCCCCCTACGAGCAGTACTTC.

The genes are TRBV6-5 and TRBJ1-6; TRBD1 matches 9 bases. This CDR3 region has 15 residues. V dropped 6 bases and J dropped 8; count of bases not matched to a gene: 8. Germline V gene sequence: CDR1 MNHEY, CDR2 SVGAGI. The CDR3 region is CASRRGQGWDSPLHF. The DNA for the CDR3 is TGTGCCAGCAGGCGAGGACAGGGGTGGGATTCACCCCTCCACTTT.

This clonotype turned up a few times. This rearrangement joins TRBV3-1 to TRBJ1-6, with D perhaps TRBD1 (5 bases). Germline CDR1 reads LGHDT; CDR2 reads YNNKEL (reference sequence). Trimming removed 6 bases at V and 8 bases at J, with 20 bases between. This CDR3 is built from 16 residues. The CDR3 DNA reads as TGTGCCAGCAGTCTAACCGGGACCCTTAAAGATTCACCCCTCCACTTT. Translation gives CASSLTGTLKDSPLHF.

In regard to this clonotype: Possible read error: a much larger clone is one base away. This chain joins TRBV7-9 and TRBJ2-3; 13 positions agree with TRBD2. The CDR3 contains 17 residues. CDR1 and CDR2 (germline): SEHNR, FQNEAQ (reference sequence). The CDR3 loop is CASSRGTSGVSIDTQYF. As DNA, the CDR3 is TGTGCCAGCAGCAGAGGGACTAGCGGGGTGAGCATAGATACGCAGTATTTT.

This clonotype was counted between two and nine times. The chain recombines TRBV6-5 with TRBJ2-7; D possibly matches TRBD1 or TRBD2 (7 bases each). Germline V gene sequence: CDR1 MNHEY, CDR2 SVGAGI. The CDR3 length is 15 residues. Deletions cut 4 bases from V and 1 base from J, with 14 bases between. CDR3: CASSWEGQPSYEQYF. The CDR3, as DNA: TGTGCCAGCAGTTGGGAGGGACAGCCTTCCTACGAGCAGTACTTC.